These 6 T cell receptor beta chains were sequenced from one sample in a study of control samples from healthy donors and cancer patients (dated by TCRdb to the early 2020s). The protocol used for the library was the immunoSEQ multiplex PCR assay. TCRdb re-hosts the immuneACCESS table, in-frame sequences only. Its copies lack some clones; in the studies checked, an unresolved V gene accounts for under half of them, and the cause for the rest is not known. Counted in this sample were roughly 150,000 clones; around 90% of them appeared once. Jointly, the top ten make up over 1.5% of the sample. The specimen was blood. Receptors originate from a man younger than 30 in good health.

The sample holds one count of this clone. This sequence joins TRBV2 and TRBJ2-1, with D possibly TRBD1 on 6 matching bases. Germline V gives CDR1 SNHLY, CDR2 FYNNEI. Deletions cut 10 bases from V and 3 bases from J, with 19 bases between. CDR3 length equals 15 residues. The CDR3 region has the DNA TGTGCCATTAAAACAGGGATCGGTGACTACAATGAGCAGTTCTTC. Protein product: CAIKTGIGDYNEQFF.

CDR3 sequence: CASSLGWGDEKLFF. CDR3 nucleotide sequence: TGTGCCAGCAGCTTGGGATGGGGGGACGAAAAACTGTTTTTT. The genes are TRBV5-6 and TRBJ1-4; D is perhaps TRBD1 (5 bases). Germline CDR1 SGHDT, CDR2 YYEEEE. V dropped 0 bases and J dropped 8 bases, with 11 bases sitting between them. The CDR3 consists of 14 residues.

The genes are TRBV3-1 (or the pseudogene TRBV3-2) and TRBJ2-2; 8 nucleotides align to TRBD2. The CDR3 is made up of 18 amino acids. Germline values: CDR1 LGHDT, CDR2 YNNKEL (reference sequence). The trim removed 4 bases at V and 5 bases at J, leaving 15 bases unmatched. The CDR3 DNA reads as TGTGCCAGCAGCCCTAGGGGCCGGGCGGGGGGCCTTACCGGGGAGCTGTTTTTT. Translated: CASSPRGRAGGLTGELFF.

The chain uses TRBV11-1 and TRBJ2-1; D uncertain. V lost 3 bases, J lost 5 bases, and 11 bases lay in between. Germline V CDR1 and CDR2: SGHAT, FQDESV (reference sequence). The CDR3 runs to 14 residues. CDR3 nucleotide sequence: TGTGCCAGCAGCTTGACGTGGCGAAACAATGAGCAGTTCTTC. Encoded protein: CASSLTWRNNEQFF.

The chain combines TRBV2 with TRBJ2-2, with D unresolved. This CDR3 region has 13 residues. Germline values: CDR1 SNHLY, CDR2 FYNNEI. V lost 2 bases to trimming and J lost 4 bases, with 5 bases between them. The CDR3 DNA reads TGTGCCAGCAGTGAATACGGCACCGGGGAGCTGTTTTTT. Its translation: CASSEYGTGELFF.

This rearrangement joins TRBV18 to TRBJ2-3; TRBD1 matches at 8 bases. The CDR3 totals 16 residues. The J segment lost 3 bases and the V segment lost 5 bases, leaving 10 bases of the junction unmatched. The germline V gene has CDR1 KGHSH and CDR2 LQKENI. Written as DNA, the CDR3 is TGTGCCAGCTCATACAGGGGGACCACTAGTACAGATACGCAGTATTTT. This gives the protein CASSYRGTTSTDTQYF.